A single sample is the source of the 31 T cell receptor beta chains below, sequenced in a study of vaccination effects on CD4 cells after COVID-19. Libraries were prepared by immunoSEQ multiplex PCR; TCRdb keeps only in-frame clonotypes and omits some of them. The sample records around 69,000 clones, around 79% being singletons. Culture lasted approximately 10 days before CD4+ T cell isolation. Two-dose BNT162b2 or mRNA-1273 vaccination was given to participants. These receptors' targets are unknown. The specimen was CD4+ T cells from PBMCs cultured without peptide, collected after COVID-19 vaccination. The receptors stem from a human donor who received a COVID-19 vaccine.

The chain couples TRBV7-2 to TRBJ2-5; 10 bases are shared with TRBD2. There are 14 residues in the CDR3. V lost 1 base, J lost 7 bases, and 3 bases stayed unmatched. CDR1 is SGHTA, CDR2 FQGNSA, per germline. The CDR3 coding sequence is TGTGCCAGCAGCTTAGTAGCGGGGGGAGGGACCCAGTACTTC. Its translation is CASSLVAGGGTQYF.

This chain joins TRBV6-1 and TRBJ2-1, with 10 bases matching TRBD2. Germline V gives CDR1 MNHNS, CDR2 SASEGT. V dropped 4 bases and J dropped 3; count of bases not matched to a gene: 6. The CDR3 sequence is 16 residues long. The CDR3 bases are TGTGCCAGCAGTGCCTTACTAGCGGGGAACTACAATGAGCAGTTCTTC. Translation gives CASSALLAGNYNEQFF.

The chain couples TRBV28 to TRBJ2-3; D may be TRBD2 (6 bases). Germline V gene lookup returns CDR1 MDHEN and CDR2 SYDVKM. V dropped 2 bases and J dropped 9 bases, with 12 bases sitting between them. The CDR3 consists of 13 residues. The CDR3 protein is CASSLGGVRTQYF. The DNA for the CDR3 is TGTGCCAGCAGTTTAGGCGGGGTACGGACGCAGTATTTT.

V usage is TRBV27 and J usage is TRBJ2-2; 12 bases match TRBD2. The V gene end was trimmed by 2 bases and the J gene end by 1 base; junction bases not matched to a gene: 2. Germline CDR1 reads MNHEY; CDR2 reads SMNVEV (reference sequence). The CDR3 length is 17 residues. The CDR3 loop is CASSLPGLAGNTGELFF. For the CDR3, the DNA is TGTGCCAGCAGTTTACCGGGACTAGCGGGGAACACCGGGGAGCTGTTTTTT.

The chain has TRBV6-1 and TRBJ2-7; D gene ambiguous. The CDR3 consists of 14 residues. Trimming stripped 2 bases from V and 5 bases from J, with 13 bases between. Per germline, CDR1 MNHNS and CDR2 SASEGT. The chain's CDR3 is CASSEPFRLHEQYV. In nucleotides, the CDR3 is TGTGCCAGCAGTGAACCCTTCAGATTGCACGAGCAGTACGTC.

V gene TRBV9 combines with J gene TRBJ1-5; 7 nucleotides match TRBD1. The CDR3 sequence is 15 residues long. V lost 3 bases and J lost 4; bases outside the gene matches: 7. The germline V gene has CDR1 SGDLS and CDR2 YYNGEE. CDR3 DNA: TGTGCCAGCAGCGGACTAGACAGGGATAATCAGCCCCAGCATTTT. Its translation is CASSGLDRDNQPQHF. Supplemented by reference TRBV9 and TRBJ1-5, the full variable domain reads DSGVTQTPKHLITATGQRVTLRCSPRSGDLSVYWYQQSLDQGLQFLIQYYNGEERAKGNILERFSAQQFPDLHSELNLSSLELGDSALYFCASSGLDRDNQPQHFGDGTRLSIL.

V is TRBV10-1 and J is TRBJ1-1, with 7 bases aligning to TRBD1. J was trimmed by 2 bases and V by 6 bases; bases with no gene match: 12. The V gene's germline CDR1 is WNHNN and CDR2 SYGVQD (reference sequence). The CDR3 length is 16 residues. The CDR3 loop reads CASRPSDRATNTEAFF. CDR3 in DNA: TGCGCCAGCAGACCCTCCGACAGGGCTACCAACACTGAAGCTTTCTTT.

This chain joins TRBV29-1 and TRBJ1-2; possibly TRBD1 for D (6 bases). Germline values: CDR1 SQVTM, CDR2 ANQGSEA. The CDR3 totals 11 residues. The V gene lost 4 bases and the J gene lost 8 bases, with 11 bases spanning the gap. The CDR3 DNA reads TGCAGCGTTGTGGCGACAGGAGGCTACACCTTC. Protein: CSVVATGGYTF.

CDR3 region: CASMGTGDNYGYTF. The DNA for the CDR3 is TGTGCCAGCATGGGGACAGGGGATAACTATGGCTACACCTTC. V is TRBV6-6 and J is TRBJ1-2; 10 bases agree with TRBD1. CDR1 and CDR2 (germline): MNHNY, SVGAGI (reference sequence). V shed 7 bases and J 1 base; nucleotides not matched to a gene: 3. The CDR3 has 14 residues.

The chain carries TRBV18 and TRBJ2-5; unclear D gene. Per the germline V gene, CDR1 is KGHSH and CDR2 is LQKENI. The CDR3 loop spans 15 amino acids. The V end was cut by 1 base, the J end by 4 bases, with 13 bases between. The CDR3 is CASSPRVQNPETQYF. The CDR3 DNA reads TGTGCCAGCTCACCACGGGTCCAAAATCCAGAGACCCAGTACTTC.

This clone was picked up a small number of times. The J gene is TRBJ1-2, the V gene TRBV5-1; D remains unclear. The CDR3 spans 13 residues. V dropped 5 bases and J dropped 7 bases, with 15 bases sitting between them. Germline CDR1 is SGHRS and CDR2 is YFSETQ. The CDR3 nucleotides read TGCGCCAGCAGTACCGGGGAGGGCCGTGGCTACACCTTC. Amino acid sequence: CASSTGEGRGYTF.

The chain combines TRBV5-1 with TRBJ2-3; D possibly corresponds to TRBD2 (5 bases). Deletions cut 4 bases from V and 7 bases from J, with 16 bases between. The CDR3 sequence is 14 residues long. CDR1 and CDR2 from the germline V gene are SGHRS and YFSETQ. The CDR3, as DNA: TGCGCCAGCAGCACGCGGCTAGCACAGAATACGCAGTATTTT. Translation gives CASSTRLAQNTQYF.

The count of this clone is one. The J gene is TRBJ2-5, the V gene TRBV12-3 or TRBV12-4; D not resolved. With 3 bases removed from V and 2 bases from J, the gap between germline ends came to 7 bases. This CDR3 is 13 amino acids long. This CDR3 is CASSLYTQETQYF. The CDR3, as DNA: TGTGCCAGCAGTTTGTACACACAAGAGACCCAGTACTTC.

V usage is TRBV11-2 and J usage is TRBJ2-3, with D unresolved. Trimming took 0 bases from V and 4 from J, leaving 11 bases between them. CDR3 size: 15 residues. The germline V gene encodes CDR1 SGHAT and CDR2 FQNNGV. CDR3 nucleotides: TGTGCCAGCAGCTTAGATTGGGCTAGACCAGATACGCAGTATTTT. This codes for CASSLDWARPDTQYF.

V is TRBV10-2 and J is TRBJ2-7; D perhaps matches TRBD2 (5 bases). The CDR3 runs 11 residues. Between the trimmed V and J ends, which lost 5 bases and 3 bases, there was a span of 5 bases. Germline V CDR1 and CDR2: WSHSY, SAAADI. The CDR3 coding sequence is TGCGCCAGCAGTCGGGGCTACGAGCAGTACGTC. This translates into CASSRGYEQYV.

This clone was picked up a small number of times. The chain links TRBV29-1 to TRBJ1-1; D perhaps matches TRBD1 (5 bases). The ends were cut back, 4 bases at V and 4 bases at J, with 10 bases in the middle. The CDR3 is 12 residues long. Germline V gene sequence: CDR1 SQVTM, CDR2 ANQGSEA. The CDR3 sequence is CSVAPGSTEAFF. Written as DNA, the CDR3 is TGCAGCGTTGCCCCAGGGAGCACTGAAGCTTTCTTT.

The chain is built from TRBV6-4 and TRBJ1-2, with 7 bases that match TRBD1. There are 17 residues in the CDR3. V shed 5 bases and J 0 bases; nucleotides not matched to a gene: 12. Germline assignment: CDR1 MRHNA and CDR2 SNTAGT. The CDR3 DNA follows: TGTGCCAGCAGTAAATACAGGGGCCAGTCCTCTAACTATGGCTACACCTTC. Its protein is CASSKYRGQSSNYGYTF.

V gene TRBV29-1 combines with J gene TRBJ2-5, with a weak D call TRBD2 (5 bases). Per germline, CDR1 SQVTM and CDR2 ANQGSEA. Trimming shortened V by 3 bases and J by 1 base, and 12 bases separated the two germline ends. There are 14 residues in the CDR3. The CDR3: CSVEFSGSQETQYF. CDR3 coding DNA: TGCAGCGTTGAGTTCTCGGGGTCCCAAGAGACCCAGTACTTC.

This clone was observed a few times. The chain couples TRBV7-9 to TRBJ1-5, with D uncertain. V was shortened by 2 bases and J by 5 bases, with 10 bases between the two germline ends. CDR1 and CDR2 (germline): SEHNR, FQNEAQ (reference sequence). The CDR3 contains 14 residues. CDR3 nucleotide sequence: TGTGCCAGCAGCTTAAATTCGCTAGATCAGCCCCAGCATTTT. Translation gives CASSLNSLDQPQHF. The variable domain in full, completed from reference TRBV7-9 and TRBJ1-5, reads DTGVSQNPRHKITKRGQNVTFRCDPISEHNRLYWYRQTLGQGPEFLTYFQNEAQLEKSRLLSDRFSAERPKGSFSTLEIQRTEQGDSAMYLCASSLNSLDQPQHFGDGTRLSIL.

This clone was detected only a few times. This chain's CDR3 is CASSLTGISNSPLHF. CDR3 DNA sequence: TGTGCCAGCTCCTTAACAGGGATCAGCAATTCACCCCTCCACTTT. The chain links TRBV2 to TRBJ1-6, with a possible D match to TRBD1 (6 bases). CDR1 and CDR2 from the germline V gene are SNHLY and FYNNEI. The CDR3 is 15 amino acids. V was pared by 8 bases and J by 7 bases, with 18 bases between.

The J gene is TRBJ1-2, the V gene TRBV4-1; weak D call: TRBD1 (5 bases). CDR3 size: 15 residues. The V gene lost 4 bases and the J gene lost 4 bases, with 16 bases spanning the gap. Germline values: CDR1 MGHRA, CDR2 YSYEKL. The CDR3 nucleotides are TGCGCCAGCAGCCTACAATCGGACGGGGCCTATGGCTACACCTTC. Its translation is CASSLQSDGAYGYTF.

CDR3 coding DNA: TGTGCCAGTAAGTCCCCCAATGGAAGGAACACTGAAGCTTTCTTT. It codes for CASKSPNGRNTEAFF. This chain joins TRBV19 and TRBJ1-1; D uncertain. The CDR3 is 15 residues long. The V end was cut by 7 bases, the J end by 1 base, with 16 bases between. Germline assignment: CDR1 LNHDA and CDR2 SQIVND (reference sequence).

This sequence joins TRBV18 and TRBJ2-7; D is unclear. The CDR3 loop spans 14 amino acids. The germline V gene has CDR1 KGHSH and CDR2 LQKENI. Trimming left V 0 bases short and J 2 bases short, with 8 bases between. The CDR3 DNA reads TGTGCCAGCTCACCACCGAATCTCGCCTACGAGCAGTACGTC. Its protein is CASSPPNLAYEQYV.

The chain joins TRBV6-5 to TRBJ2-2, with no clear D. Per germline, CDR1 MNHEY and CDR2 SVGAGI. The CDR3 loop spans 15 amino acids. The V and J ends lost 0 bases and 2 bases respectively, with 7 bases between them. The chain's CDR3 is CASSYSGPNTGELFF. The DNA for the CDR3 is TGTGCCAGCAGTTACTCCGGACCAAACACCGGGGAGCTGTTTTTT.

The chain combines TRBV11-2 with TRBJ1-5, with D perhaps TRBD1 (6 bases). The CDR3 is made up of 15 amino acids. Trimming took 2 bases from V and 2 from J, leaving 10 bases between them. Germline loops: CDR1 SGHAT, CDR2 FQNNGV. The CDR3 spells CASSLTRGGNQPQHF. CDR3 bases: TGTGCCAGCAGCTTAACCAGGGGAGGCAATCAGCCCCAGCATTTT.

V usage is TRBV30 and J usage is TRBJ2-2; D is unclear. Trimming took off 0 bases at V and 6 bases at J, with 5 bases between the two ends. The CDR3 has 12 amino acids. Germline values: CDR1 GTSNPN, CDR2 SVGIG (reference sequence). CDR3 region: CAWSVRPGELFF. In DNA form, the CDR3 reads TGTGCCTGGAGTGTACGGCCCGGGGAGCTGTTTTTT.

This clone was picked up one time. This chain links TRBV6-2 or TRBV6-3 with TRBJ2-7; 12 positions match TRBD2. Germline lookup yields CDR1 MNHEY and CDR2 SVGEGT. CDR3 length equals 15 residues. The V gene end was trimmed by 6 bases and the J gene end by 4 bases; junction bases not matched to a gene: 7. CDR3 sequence (DNA): TGTGCCAGCAGACCTAGCGGGGGGGCCGTATACGAGCAGTACGTC. Protein sequence: CASRPSGGAVYEQYV.

This clone was detected only a few times. The chain couples TRBV15 to TRBJ2-2; D is possibly TRBD1 (6 bases). CDR1 and CDR2 from the germline V gene are LNHNV and YYDKDF (reference sequence). This CDR3 comprises 16 residues. The ends were cut back, 5 bases at V and 6 bases at J, with 19 bases in the middle. CDR3 nucleotide sequence: TGTGCCACCAGCCGTAAGACAGGAGTCGAGGCCGGGGAGCTGTTTTTT. It specifies CATSRKTGVEAGELFF. Together with reference TRBV15 and TRBJ2-2, the CDR3 gives the full variable domain: DAMVIQNPRYQVTQFGKPVTLSCSQTLNHNVMYWYQQKSSQAPKLLFHYYDKDFNNEADTPDNFQSRRPNTSFCFLDIRSPGLGDTAMYLCATSRKTGVEAGELFFGEGSRLTVL.

The V gene is TRBV7-3, the J gene TRBJ2-4; no definite D call. Trimming removed 1 base from V and 0 bases from J, with 7 bases in between. This CDR3 has 15 residues. Looked up from germline, CDR1 is SGHTA and CDR2 is FQGTGA. CDR3 amino acids: CASSLRPLAKNIQYF. DNA for the CDR3: TGTGCCAGCAGCTTAAGGCCCTTAGCCAAAAACATTCAGTACTTC.

This chain uses TRBV19 with TRBJ2-1; D uncertain. The CDR3 loop spans 13 amino acids. Trimming pared 8 bases from V and 4 bases from J, leaving 12 bases between. CDR1 and CDR2 from the germline V gene are LNHDA and SQIVND (reference sequence). Here the CDR3 reads CASGKVGYNEQFF. The DNA of the CDR3 is TGTGCCAGTGGGAAGGTTGGTTACAATGAGCAGTTCTTC.

The V and J genes are TRBV2 and TRBJ1-1; D is unresolved. The CDR3 sequence is 13 residues long. V lost 11 bases to trimming and J lost 1 base, with 14 bases between them. Looked up from germline, CDR1 is SNHLY and CDR2 is FYNNEI. Written as DNA, the CDR3 is TGTGCCGGAACTGGACGGGAGAACACTGAAGCTTTCTTT. This sequence encodes CAGTGRENTEAFF. Based on the CDR3 plus reference TRBV2 and TRBJ1-1, the full variable domain is EPEVTQTPSHQVTQMGQEVILRCVPISNHLYFYWYRQILGQKVEFLVSFYNNEISEKSEIFDDQFSVERPDGSNFTLKIRSTKLEDSAMYFCAGTGRENTEAFFGQGTRLTVV.